The 7 T cell receptor beta chains given below trace back to one sample, sequenced in a study of T-cell reconstitution after alpha-beta-depleted transplantation in children. Molecular barcoding with unique molecular identifiers was used for the TCRbeta library. One entry per CDR3 protein results from TCRdb running MiXCR on the PCR reads. The profile shows roughly 570,000 distinct CDR3 sequences, 25% to 30% of them singletons. The source was PBMCs, collected before TCRalphabeta/CD19-depleted stem cell transplant. These receptors came from a boy younger than two with Wiskott-Aldrich syndrome, due to receive a stem cell transplant.

This clonotype has more than one count but fewer than ten. V usage is TRBV12-3 or TRBV12-4 and J usage is TRBJ2-5; no firm D call. Trimming took off 8 bases at V and 5 bases at J, with 12 bases between the two ends. The CDR3 is 12 amino acids. CDR3 nucleotide sequence: TGTGCCAGCGCCGGGCCCGGTGAGACCCAGTACTTC. This gives the protein CASAGPGETQYF.

V is TRBV20-1 and J is TRBJ2-5; a possible D gene is TRBD1 (5 bases). Trimming cost V 3 bases and J 3 bases, with 17 bases left between them. This CDR3 region has 15 residues. Germline lookup yields CDR1 DFQATT and CDR2 SNEGSKA (reference sequence). Written as DNA, the CDR3 is TGCAGTGCTAGGCTCCACAGGACGAGGAAAGAGACCCAGTACTTC. Translation gives CSARLHRTRKETQYF.

This clonotype occurred a few times. The chain has TRBV10-3 and TRBJ2-7, with a possible D match to TRBD1 (5 bases). V shed 4 bases and J shed 3 bases, with 10 bases lying between them. The germline CDR1 and CDR2 sequences are ENHRY and SYGVKD. The CDR3 contains 13 residues. The CDR3, as DNA: TGTGCCATCAGTGCGTTGGACAACTACGAGCAGTACTTC. This gives the protein CAISALDNYEQYF.

This clonotype was recorded a few times. V is TRBV11-2 and J is TRBJ2-1; D is uncertain. Germline CDR1 and CDR2: SGHAT and FQNNGV. V gave up 5 bases and J gave up 4 bases, with 9 bases separating them. This CDR3 is 13 amino acids long. The chain's CDR3 is CASSRQIYNEQFF. CDR3 sequence (DNA): TGTGCCAGCAGCCGTCAGATATACAATGAGCAGTTCTTC.

This chain uses TRBV6-5 with TRBJ2-7, with 9 bases identical to TRBD1. V shed 0 bases, J shed 3 bases, and the junction held 3 bases outside the gene matches. CDR1 and CDR2 (germline): MNHEY, SVGAGI. This CDR3 region has 15 residues. This chain's CDR3 is CASSYSPGQGYEQYF. In nucleotides, the CDR3 is TGTGCCAGCAGTTACTCCCCGGGACAGGGCTACGAGCAGTACTTC.

This clonotype was observed a few times. The gene calls are TRBV28 and TRBJ1-3; D might be TRBD1 (5 bases). V was trimmed by 3 bases and J by 0 bases, leaving 9 bases between them. CDR1 MDHEN and CDR2 SYDVKM come from the germline V gene. The CDR3 contains 15 residues. The CDR3 bases are TGTGCCAGCAGTTTTGGCAGGGCCTCTGGAAACACCATATATTTT. It translates to CASSFGRASGNTIYF.

The V gene is TRBV20-1, the J gene TRBJ2-1; TRBD2 is a possible D gene (6 bases). CDR3 length: 15 amino acids. Germline loops: CDR1 DFQATT, CDR2 SNEGSKA (reference sequence). V was shortened by 3 bases and J by 5 bases, with 17 bases between the two germline ends. CDR3 loop: CSASLAIRLDNEQFF. The CDR3 bases are TGCAGTGCTAGCCTCGCAATCAGACTAGACAATGAGCAGTTCTTC.